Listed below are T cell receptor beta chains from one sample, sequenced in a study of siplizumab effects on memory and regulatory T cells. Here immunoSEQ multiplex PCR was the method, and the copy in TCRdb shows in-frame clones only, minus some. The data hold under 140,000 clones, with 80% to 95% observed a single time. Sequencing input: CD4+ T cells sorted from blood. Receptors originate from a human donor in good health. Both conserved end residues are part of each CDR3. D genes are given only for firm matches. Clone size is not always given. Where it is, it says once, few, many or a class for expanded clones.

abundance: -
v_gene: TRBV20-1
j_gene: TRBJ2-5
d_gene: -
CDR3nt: TGCAGTGCTAGCCAAGAGACCCAGTACTTC
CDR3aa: CSASQETQYF

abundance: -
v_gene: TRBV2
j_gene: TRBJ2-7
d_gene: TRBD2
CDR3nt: TGTGCCAGCAGTGCAAGCGGGAGGTACGAGCAGTACTTC
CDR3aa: CASSASGRYEQYF

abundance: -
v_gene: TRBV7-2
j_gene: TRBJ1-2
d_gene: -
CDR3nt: TGTGCCAGCAGCAAGGGCGATGGCAACTATGGCTACACCTTC
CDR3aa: CASSKGDGNYGYTF

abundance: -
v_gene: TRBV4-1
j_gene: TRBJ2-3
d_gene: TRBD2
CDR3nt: TGCGCCAGCAGCCGACTAGCGGCCACAGATACGCAGTATTTT
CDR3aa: CASSRLAATDTQYF

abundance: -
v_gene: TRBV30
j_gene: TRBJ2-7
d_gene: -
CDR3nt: TGTGCCTGGAGGGGGTCTTACGAGCAGTACTTC
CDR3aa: CAWRGSYEQYF

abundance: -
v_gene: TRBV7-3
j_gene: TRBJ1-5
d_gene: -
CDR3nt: TGTGCCAGCAGCTTTGACAGCAATCAGCCCCAGCATTTT
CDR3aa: CASSFDSNQPQHF

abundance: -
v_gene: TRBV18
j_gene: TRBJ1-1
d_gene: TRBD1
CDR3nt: TGTGCCAGCTCACCATCGACAGGGGTTTACACTGAAGCTTTCTTT
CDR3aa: CASSPSTGVYTEAFF

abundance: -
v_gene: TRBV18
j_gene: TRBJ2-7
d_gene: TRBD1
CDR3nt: TGTGCCAGCTCACCACGGGACAGGGTTTACGAGCAGTACTTC
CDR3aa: CASSPRDRVYEQYF

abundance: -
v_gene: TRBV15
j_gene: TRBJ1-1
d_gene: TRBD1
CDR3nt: TGTGCCACCAGCAGAGGACAGGGGGCCGTGAACACTGAAGCTTTCTTT
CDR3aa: CATSRGQGAVNTEAFF

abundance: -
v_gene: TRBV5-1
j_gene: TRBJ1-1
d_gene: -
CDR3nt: TGCGCCAGCAGCCAAGGACAAGGTCTTTCGAACACTGAAGCTTTCTTT
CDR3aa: CASSQGQGLSNTEAFF

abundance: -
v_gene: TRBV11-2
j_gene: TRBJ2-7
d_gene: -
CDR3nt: TGTGCCAGCAGCTTAGCTGGACTCCCAGGCGAGCAGTACTTC
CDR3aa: CASSLAGLPGEQYF

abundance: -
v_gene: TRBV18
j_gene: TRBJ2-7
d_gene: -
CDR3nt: TGTGCCAGCTCACCCCGGGGGGCATACGAGCAGTACTTC
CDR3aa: CASSPRGAYEQYF

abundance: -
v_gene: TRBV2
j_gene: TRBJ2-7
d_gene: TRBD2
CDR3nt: TGTGCCAGTTCAAAGGTAGCGGGGGTCTCCTACGAGCAGTACTTC
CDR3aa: CASSKVAGVSYEQYF

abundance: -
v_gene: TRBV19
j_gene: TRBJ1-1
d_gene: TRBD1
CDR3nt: TGTGCCAGTGCCGACAGGGGGCTAACTGAAGCTTTCTTT
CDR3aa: CASADRGLTEAFF

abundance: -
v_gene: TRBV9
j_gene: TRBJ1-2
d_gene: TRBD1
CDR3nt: TGTGCCAGCAACGAAGCCGGACAGGGAGCAGGTGGCTACACCTTC
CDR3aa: CASNEAGQGAGGYTF

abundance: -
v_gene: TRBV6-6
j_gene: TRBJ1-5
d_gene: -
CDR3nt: TGTGCCAGCAAAGCTCCAGGGTCCGGAAATCAGCCCCAGCATTTT
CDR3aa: CASKAPGSGNQPQHF

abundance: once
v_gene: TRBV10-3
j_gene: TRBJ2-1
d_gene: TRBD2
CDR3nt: TGTGCCATCACCCCCGGACTAGCGGGGGCCCACAATGAGCAGTTCTTC
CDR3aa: CAITPGLAGAHNEQFF

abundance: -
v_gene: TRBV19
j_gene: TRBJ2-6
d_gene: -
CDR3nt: TGTGCCAGTAGTCCCGGTTTTGACCTAAGATTCTCTGGGGCCAACGTCCTGACTTTC
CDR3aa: CASSPGFDLRFSGANVLTF

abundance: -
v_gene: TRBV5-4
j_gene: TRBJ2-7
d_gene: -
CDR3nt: TGTGCCAGCAGCGTGCAGGGCTCCTACGAGCAGTACTTC
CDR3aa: CASSVQGSYEQYF

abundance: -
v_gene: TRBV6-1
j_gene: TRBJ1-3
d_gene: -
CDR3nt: TGTGCCAGCAGTGATCAGGGTTTCAGTGGAAACACCATATATTTT
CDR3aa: CASSDQGFSGNTIYF

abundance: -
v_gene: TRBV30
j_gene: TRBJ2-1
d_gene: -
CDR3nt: TGTGCCTGGAGTGGTGATGCGCGGGGCAATGAGCAGTTCTTC
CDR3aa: CAWSGDARGNEQFF

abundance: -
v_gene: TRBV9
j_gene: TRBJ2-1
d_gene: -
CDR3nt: TGTGCCAGCAGCGTAAGGGGGACGGCCCTCTACAATGAGCAGTTCTTC
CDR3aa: CASSVRGTALYNEQFF

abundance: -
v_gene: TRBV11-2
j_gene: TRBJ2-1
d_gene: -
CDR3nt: TGTGCCAGCAGCATCAACAGGGTCTCCTACAATGAGCAGTTCTTC
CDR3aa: CASSINRVSYNEQFF

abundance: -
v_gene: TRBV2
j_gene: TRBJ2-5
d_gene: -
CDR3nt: TGTGCCAGCAGTGAAACAGGCGCTACACAAGAGACCCAGTACTTC
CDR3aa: CASSETGATQETQYF

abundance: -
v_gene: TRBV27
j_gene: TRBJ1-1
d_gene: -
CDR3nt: TGTGCCAGCCGGCCCCGCGGGTCATCTGAAGCTTTCTTT
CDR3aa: CASRPRGSSEAFF

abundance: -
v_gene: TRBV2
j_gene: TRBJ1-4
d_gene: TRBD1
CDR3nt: TGTGCCAGCAGGGGACAGCAGCTCTTAAATGAAAAACTGTTTTTT
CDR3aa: CASRGQQLLNEKLFF

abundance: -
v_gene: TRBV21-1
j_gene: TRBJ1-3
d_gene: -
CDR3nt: TGTGCCAGCAGCGCCCCCCCGGGGGCTCGGGTCTCTGGAAACACCATATATTTT
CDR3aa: CASSAPPGARVSGNTIYF

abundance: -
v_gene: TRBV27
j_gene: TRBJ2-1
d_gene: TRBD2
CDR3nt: TGTGCCAGCAGTTTAAGTGGACTAGCGGAATACAATGAGCAGTTCTTC
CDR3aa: CASSLSGLAEYNEQFF

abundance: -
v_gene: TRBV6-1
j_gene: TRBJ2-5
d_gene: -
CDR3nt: TGTGCCAGCAGGAAGGGGTACCAAGAGACCCAGTACTTC
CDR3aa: CASRKGYQETQYF

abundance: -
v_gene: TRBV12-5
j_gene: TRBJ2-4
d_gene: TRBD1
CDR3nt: TGTGCTAGTGGTTTGGCCAGGACAGGGGCGCACATTCAGTACTTC
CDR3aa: CASGLARTGAHIQYF

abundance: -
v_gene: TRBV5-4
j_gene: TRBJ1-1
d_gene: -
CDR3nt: TGTGCCAGCAGCTCCCCGGGGACGAGAGCGAACACTGAAGCTTTCTTT
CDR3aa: CASSSPGTRANTEAFF

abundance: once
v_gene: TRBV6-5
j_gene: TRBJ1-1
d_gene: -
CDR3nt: TGTGCCAGCAGTGCCGGGACTGATGCTTTCTTT
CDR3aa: CASSAGTDAFF

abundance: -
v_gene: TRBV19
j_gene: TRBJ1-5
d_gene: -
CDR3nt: TGTGCCAGTAGTATGGGGGGTAGCAATCAGCCCCAGCATTTT
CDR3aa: CASSMGGSNQPQHF

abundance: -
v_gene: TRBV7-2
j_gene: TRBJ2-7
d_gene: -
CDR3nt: TGTGCCAGCAGCTTTGGGGCGGGGAGCTCCTACGAGCAGTACTTC
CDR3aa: CASSFGAGSSYEQYF

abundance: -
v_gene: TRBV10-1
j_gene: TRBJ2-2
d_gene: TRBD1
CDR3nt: TGCGCCAGCAGCCCCGGGACAGGGTCCACCGGGGAGCTGTTTTTT
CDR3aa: CASSPGTGSTGELFF

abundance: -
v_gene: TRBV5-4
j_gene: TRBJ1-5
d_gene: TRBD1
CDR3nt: TGTGCCACCGCGGACAGGGCCGCCGGCAATCAGCCCCAGCATTTT
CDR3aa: CATADRAAGNQPQHF

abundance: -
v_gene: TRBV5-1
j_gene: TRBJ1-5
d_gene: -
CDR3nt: TGCGCCAGCAGCCGTGAAACAGGGAGCAATCAGCCCCAGCATTTT
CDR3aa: CASSRETGSNQPQHF

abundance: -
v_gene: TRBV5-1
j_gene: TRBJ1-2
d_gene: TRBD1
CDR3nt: TGCGCCAGCAGCACCGGACAGGGCCGCTATGGCTACACCTTC
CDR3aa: CASSTGQGRYGYTF

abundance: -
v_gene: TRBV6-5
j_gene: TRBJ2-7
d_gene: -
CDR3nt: TGTGCCAGCAGTTTAGGGGGTCCATCCTACGAGCAGTACTTC
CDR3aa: CASSLGGPSYEQYF

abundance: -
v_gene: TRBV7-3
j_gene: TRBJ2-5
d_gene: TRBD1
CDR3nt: TGTGCCAGCAGCATGGACAGGGGGCATGGGGAGACCCAGTACTTC
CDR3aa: CASSMDRGHGETQYF

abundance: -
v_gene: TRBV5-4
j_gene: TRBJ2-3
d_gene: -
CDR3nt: TGTGCCAGCAGCCCCGGACGAGATACGCAGTATTTT
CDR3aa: CASSPGRDTQYF

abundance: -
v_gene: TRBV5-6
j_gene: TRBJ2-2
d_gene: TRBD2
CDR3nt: TGTGCCAGCAGCCTCGCCGGGACTACCACCGGGGAGCTGTTTTTT
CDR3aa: CASSLAGTTTGELFF

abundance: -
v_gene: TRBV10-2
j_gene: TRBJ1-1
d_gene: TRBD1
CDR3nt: TGCGCCAGCAGGACAGGGGCGAGTGGGATTTGGAACACTGAGGCTTTCTTT
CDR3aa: CASRTGASGIWNTEAFF

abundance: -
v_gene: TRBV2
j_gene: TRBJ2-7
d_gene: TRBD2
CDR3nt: TGTGCCAGCACTTTAGAAGCGGGAGTCTACGAGCAGTACTTC
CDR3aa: CASTLEAGVYEQYF

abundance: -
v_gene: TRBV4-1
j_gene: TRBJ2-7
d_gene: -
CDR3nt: TGCGCCAGCAGCCTTCTGTCCAGGGCCCACGAGCAGTACTTC
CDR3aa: CASSLLSRAHEQYF

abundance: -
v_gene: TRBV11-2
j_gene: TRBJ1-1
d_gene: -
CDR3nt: TGTGCCAGCAGCGTGGGGACCCTCGAAGCTTTCTTT
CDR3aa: CASSVGTLEAFF

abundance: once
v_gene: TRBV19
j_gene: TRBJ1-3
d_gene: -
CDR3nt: TGTGCCAGTAGACCCGAAGGGGGTTCGGGAAACACCATATATTTT
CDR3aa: CASRPEGGSGNTIYF

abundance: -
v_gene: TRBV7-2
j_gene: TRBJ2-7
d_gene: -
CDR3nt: TGTGCCAGCAGCTTCAGCTATGGGGGATCCTACGAGCAGTACTTC
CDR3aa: CASSFSYGGSYEQYF

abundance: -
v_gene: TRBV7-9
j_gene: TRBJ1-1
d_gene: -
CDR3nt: TGTGCCAGCACCTGGTCCTATAACACTGAAGCTTTCTTT
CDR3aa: CASTWSYNTEAFF

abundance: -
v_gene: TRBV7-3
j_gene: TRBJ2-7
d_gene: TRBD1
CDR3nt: TGTGCCAGCAGCTCCGGGACAGGTTTCTACGAGCAGTACTTC
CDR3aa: CASSSGTGFYEQYF

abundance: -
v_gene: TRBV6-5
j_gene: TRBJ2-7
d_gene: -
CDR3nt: TGTGCCAGCAGAGGACGACTGGGGGAGCAGTACTTC
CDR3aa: CASRGRLGEQYF

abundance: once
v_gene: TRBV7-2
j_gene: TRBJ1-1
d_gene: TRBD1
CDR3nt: TGTGCCAGCAGCTCTACAGGGGCGGTAATGAACACTGAAGCTTTCTTT
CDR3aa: CASSSTGAVMNTEAFF

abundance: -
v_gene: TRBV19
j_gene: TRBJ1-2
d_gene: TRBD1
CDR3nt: TGTGCCAGTAGTCGACAGGGGAGTAGTGGCTACACCTTC
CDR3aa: CASSRQGSSGYTF

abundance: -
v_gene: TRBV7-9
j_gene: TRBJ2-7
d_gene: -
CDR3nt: TGTGCCAGCAGCCCGAAGGTCCGCGTGGGGCCCTACGAGCAGTACTTC
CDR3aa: CASSPKVRVGPYEQYF

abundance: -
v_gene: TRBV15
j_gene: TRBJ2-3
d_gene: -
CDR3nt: TGTGCCACCAGCAGAGATAAGTCTAGCGATACTTTCACAGATACGCAGTATTTT
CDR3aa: CATSRDKSSDTFTDTQYF

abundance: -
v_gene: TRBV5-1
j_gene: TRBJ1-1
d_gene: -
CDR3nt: TGCGCCAGCACGGCAGGCATTTGGAACACTGAAGCTTTCTTT
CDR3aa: CASTAGIWNTEAFF

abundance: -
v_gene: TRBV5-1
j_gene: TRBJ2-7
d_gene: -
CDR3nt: TGCGCCAGCAGCCTGAAAGGAGGTGAGCAGTACTTC
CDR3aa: CASSLKGGEQYF

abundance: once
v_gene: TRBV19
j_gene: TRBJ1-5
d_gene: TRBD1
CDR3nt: TGTGCCAGTAGTGTCACAGGGGGCGCCGGTCAGCCCCAGCATTTT
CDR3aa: CASSVTGGAGQPQHF

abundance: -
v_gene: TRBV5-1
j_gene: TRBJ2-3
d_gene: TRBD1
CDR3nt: TGCGCCAGCAGCCAAACGCCTCCGGGACAGCTGAGGCGGCGGGCAGATACGCAGTATTTT
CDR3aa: CASSQTPPGQLRRRADTQYF